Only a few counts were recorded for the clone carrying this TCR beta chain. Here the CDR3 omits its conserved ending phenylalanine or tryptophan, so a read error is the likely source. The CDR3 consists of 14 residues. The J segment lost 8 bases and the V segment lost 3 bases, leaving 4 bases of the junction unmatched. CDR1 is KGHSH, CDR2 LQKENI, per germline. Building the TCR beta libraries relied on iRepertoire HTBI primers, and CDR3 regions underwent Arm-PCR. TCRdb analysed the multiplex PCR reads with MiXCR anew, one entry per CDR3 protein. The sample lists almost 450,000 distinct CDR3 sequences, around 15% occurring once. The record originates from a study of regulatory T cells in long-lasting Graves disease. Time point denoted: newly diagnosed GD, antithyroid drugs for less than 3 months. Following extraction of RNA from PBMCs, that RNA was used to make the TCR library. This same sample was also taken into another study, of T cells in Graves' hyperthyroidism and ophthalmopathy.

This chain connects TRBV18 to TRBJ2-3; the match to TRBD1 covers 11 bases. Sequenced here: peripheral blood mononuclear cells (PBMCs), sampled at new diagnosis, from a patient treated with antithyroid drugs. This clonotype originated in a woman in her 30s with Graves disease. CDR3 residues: CASSPGQGAGTQYL. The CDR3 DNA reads TGTGCCAGCTCACCCGGACAGGGGGCAGGTACGCAGTATCTT.